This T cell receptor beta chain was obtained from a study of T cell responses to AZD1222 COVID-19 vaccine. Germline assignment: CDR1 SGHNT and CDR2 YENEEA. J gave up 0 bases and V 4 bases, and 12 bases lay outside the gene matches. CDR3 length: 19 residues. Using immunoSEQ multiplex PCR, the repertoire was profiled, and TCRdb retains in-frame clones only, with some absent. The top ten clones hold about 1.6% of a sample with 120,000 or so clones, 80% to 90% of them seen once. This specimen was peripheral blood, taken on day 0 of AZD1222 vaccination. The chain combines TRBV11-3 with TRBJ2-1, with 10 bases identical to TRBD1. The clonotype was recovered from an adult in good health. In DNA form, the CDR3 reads TGTGCCAGCAGCTCCTGGACAGGGGGGCGCTTAGGCTCCTACAATGAGCAGTTCTTC. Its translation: CASSSWTGGRLGSYNEQFF.